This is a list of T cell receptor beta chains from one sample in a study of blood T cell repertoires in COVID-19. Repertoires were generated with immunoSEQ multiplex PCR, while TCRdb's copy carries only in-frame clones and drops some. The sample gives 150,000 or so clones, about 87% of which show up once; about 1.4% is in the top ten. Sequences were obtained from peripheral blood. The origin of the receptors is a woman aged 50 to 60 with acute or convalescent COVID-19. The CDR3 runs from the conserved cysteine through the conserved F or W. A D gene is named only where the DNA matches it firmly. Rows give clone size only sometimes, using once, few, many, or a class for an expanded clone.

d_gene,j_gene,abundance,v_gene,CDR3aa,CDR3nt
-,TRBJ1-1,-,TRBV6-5,CASSPSGIYTEAFF,TGTGCCAGCAGCCCATCAGGGATCTATACTGAAGCTTTCTTT
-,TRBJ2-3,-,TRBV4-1,CASSQNHGSIVDTQYF,TGCGCCAGCAGCCAGAACCACGGGAGCATTGTGGATACGCAGTATTTT
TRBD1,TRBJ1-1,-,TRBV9,CASSEGTGNTEAFF,TGTGCCAGCAGCGAAGGGACAGGGAACACTGAAGCTTTCTTT
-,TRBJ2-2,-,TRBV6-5,CASSYGRLKPTGELFF,TGTGCCAGCAGTTACGGCAGGCTTAAGCCAACCGGGGAGCTGTTTTTT
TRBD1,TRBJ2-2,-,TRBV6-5,CASSSTGGPPGELFF,TGTGCCAGCAGTAGCACAGGGGGCCCCCCCGGGGAGCTGTTTTTT
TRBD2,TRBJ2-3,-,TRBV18,CASSLLAGATDTQYF,TGTGCCAGCTCCCTGCTAGCGGGGGCCACAGATACGCAGTATTTT
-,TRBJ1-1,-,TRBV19,CASSIQGGGVKAFF,TGTGCCAGTAGTATACAGGGAGGGGGAGTTAAAGCTTTCTTT
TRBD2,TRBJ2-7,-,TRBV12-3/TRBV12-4,CASSWGGPYEQYF,TGTGCCAGCAGTTGGGGGGGACCCTACGAGCAGTACTTC
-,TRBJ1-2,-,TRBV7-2,CASSLALTVPLTNYGYTF,TGTGCCAGCAGCTTAGCCCTGACAGTTCCTCTCACTAACTATGGCTACACCTTC
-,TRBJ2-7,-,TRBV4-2,CASSQDASVNEQYF,TGTGCCAGCAGCCAAGATGCTAGCGTCAACGAGCAGTACTTC
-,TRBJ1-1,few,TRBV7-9,CASSFGLGEGTEAFF,TGTGCCAGCAGCTTTGGCCTAGGGGAAGGCACTGAAGCTTTCTTT
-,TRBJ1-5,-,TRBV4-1,CASSAQENQPQHF,TGCGCCAGCAGCGCACAGGAAAATCAGCCCCAGCATTTT
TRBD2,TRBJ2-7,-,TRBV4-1,CASSQVQGLAGGPGKEQYF,TGCGCCAGCAGCCAAGTCCAAGGGCTAGCGGGAGGCCCGGGTAAAGAGCAGTACTTC
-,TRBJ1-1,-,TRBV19,CASSEQVNTEAFF,TGTGCCAGTAGTGAACAGGTAAACACTGAAGCTTTCTTT
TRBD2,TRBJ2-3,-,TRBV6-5,CASSYSPYGGGDTQYF,TGTGCCAGCAGTTACTCTCCTTATGGGGGAGGGGATACGCAGTATTTT
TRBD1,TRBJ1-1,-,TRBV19,CASSPDDREGKAFF,TGTGCCAGTAGTCCCGATGACAGGGAAGGGAAAGCTTTCTTT
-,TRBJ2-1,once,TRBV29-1,CSVARGTSPYNEQFF,TGCAGCGTTGCTCGGGGGACCTCACCCTACAATGAGCAGTTCTTC
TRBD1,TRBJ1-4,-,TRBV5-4,CASSTSDRGPSEKLFF,TGTGCCAGCAGCACCAGCGACAGGGGCCCCAGTGAAAAACTGTTTTTT
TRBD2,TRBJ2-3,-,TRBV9,CASSGREGDTQYF,TGTGCCAGCAGTGGCAGGGAGGGGGATACGCAGTATTTT
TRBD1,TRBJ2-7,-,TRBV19,CASSMKGTGGYEQYF,TGTGCCAGTAGTATGAAAGGGACAGGGGGATACGAGCAGTACTTC
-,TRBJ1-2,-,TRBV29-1,CSVVAAGDGYGYTF,TGCAGCGTTGTGGCCGCGGGGGATGGCTATGGCTACACCTTC
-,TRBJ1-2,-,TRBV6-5,CASSKAGTNNYGYTF,TGTGCCAGCAGTAAGGCCGGGACAAATAACTATGGCTACACCTTC
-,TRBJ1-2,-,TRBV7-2,CASRLAAGYDYGYTF,TGTGCCAGCAGGTTGGCGGCAGGGTATGACTATGGCTACACCTTC
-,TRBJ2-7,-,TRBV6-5,CASSYSAGAEYEQYF,TGTGCCAGCAGTTACTCTGCAGGGGCTGAGTACGAGCAGTACTTC
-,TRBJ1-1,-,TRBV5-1,CASRAANTEAFF,TGCGCCAGCAGAGCGGCGAACACTGAAGCTTTCTTT
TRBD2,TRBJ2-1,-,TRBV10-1,CASSEGTSWRNEQFF,TGCGCCAGCAGTGAGGGGACTAGCTGGAGGAATGAGCAGTTCTTC
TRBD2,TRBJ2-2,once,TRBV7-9,CASRPRLAGGTGELFF,TGTGCCAGCAGACCCCGACTAGCGGGAGGCACCGGGGAGCTGTTTTTT
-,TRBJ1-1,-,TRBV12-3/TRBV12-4,CASSPVGSEAFF,TGTGCCAGCAGCCCCGTGGGGAGTGAAGCTTTCTTT
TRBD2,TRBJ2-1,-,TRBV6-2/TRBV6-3,CASSYAGTSSNNEQFF,TGTGCCAGCAGTTACGCCGGGACTAGCTCCAACAATGAGCAGTTCTTC
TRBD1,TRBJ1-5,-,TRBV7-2,CASSSWTGNQPQHF,TGTGCCAGCAGCTCCTGGACAGGGAATCAGCCCCAGCATTTT
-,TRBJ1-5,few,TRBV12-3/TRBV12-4,CASSASYQPQHF,TGTGCCAGCAGTGCGAGCTATCAGCCCCAGCATTTT
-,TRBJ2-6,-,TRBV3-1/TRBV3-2,CASSQVVTGYSGANVLTF,TGTGCCAGCAGTCAAGTGGTGACAGGCTACTCTGGGGCCAACGTCCTGACTTTC
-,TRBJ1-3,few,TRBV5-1,CASSSFEGAGNTIYF,TGCGCCAGCAGCTCATTCGAGGGTGCTGGAAACACCATATATTTT
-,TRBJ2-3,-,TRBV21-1,CASSTPGTSGSASTDTQYF,TGTGCCAGCAGCACCCCCGGGACTAGCGGGAGTGCTAGCACAGATACGCAGTATTTT
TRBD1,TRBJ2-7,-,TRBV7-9,CASSLGTGLLGEQYF,TGTGCCAGCAGCTTAGGGACAGGCCTACTAGGGGAGCAGTACTTC
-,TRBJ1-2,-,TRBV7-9,CASTPSREHYGYTF,TGTGCCAGCACCCCATCTCGAGAACACTATGGCTACACCTTC
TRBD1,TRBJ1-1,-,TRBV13,CASSTRGPLSTEAFF,TGTGCCAGCAGCACCAGGGGGCCCCTCTCCACTGAAGCTTTCTTT
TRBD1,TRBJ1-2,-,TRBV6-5,CASSPRKGAQGYTF,TGTGCCAGCAGCCCCAGGAAGGGGGCGCAGGGCTACACCTTC
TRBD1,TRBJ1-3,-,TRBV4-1,CASSQADRGRNTIYF,TGCGCCAGCAGCCAAGCGGACAGGGGAAGAAACACCATATATTTT
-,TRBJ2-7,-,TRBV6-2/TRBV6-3,CASSRSPGHAHF,TGTGCCAGCAGCCGTAGCCCGGGTCATGCCCACTTC
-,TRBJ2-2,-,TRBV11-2,CASSPGEAGELFF,TGTGCCAGCAGCCCGGGGGAGGCCGGGGAGCTGTTTTTT
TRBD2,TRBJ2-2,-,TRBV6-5,CASFRSGTNLGELFF,TGTGCCAGCTTTCGGTCCGGGACTAATCTAGGGGAGCTGTTTTTT
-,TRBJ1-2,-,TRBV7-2,CASSLPAQGGYTF,TGTGCCAGCAGCTTACCGGCGCAGGGTGGCTACACCTTC
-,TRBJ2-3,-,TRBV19,CASRRASQADTQYF,TGTGCCAGTAGAAGGGCTAGCCAAGCGGATACGCAGTATTTT
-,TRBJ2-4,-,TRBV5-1,CAPGGSGTKNIQYF,TGCGCCCCTGGAGGTTCAGGAACCAAAAACATTCAGTACTTC
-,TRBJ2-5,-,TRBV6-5,CASNRAGGGETQYF,TGTGCCAGCAACAGAGCAGGAGGAGGAGAGACCCAGTACTTC
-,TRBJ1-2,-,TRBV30,CAWSVLDRGYTF,TGTGCCTGGAGTGTACTTGACAGGGGCTACACCTTC
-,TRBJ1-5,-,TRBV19,CASSIRQVGNQPQHF,TGTGCCAGTAGTATTCGACAGGTGGGAAATCAGCCCCAGCATTTT
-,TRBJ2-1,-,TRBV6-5,CASSSDSYNEQFF,TGTGCCAGCAGTTCGGACAGTTACAATGAGCAGTTCTTC
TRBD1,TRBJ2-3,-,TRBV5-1,CASSTGVVTDTQYF,TGCGCCAGCAGCACAGGGGTCGTGACAGATACGCAGTATTTT
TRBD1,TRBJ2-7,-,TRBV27,CASSTDRGAREQYF,TGTGCCAGCAGCACGGACAGGGGGGCGCGTGAGCAGTACTTC
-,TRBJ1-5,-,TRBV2,CASSDLQGDYSNQPQHF,TGTGCCAGCAGCGATTTACAGGGAGATTATAGCAATCAGCCCCAGCATTTT
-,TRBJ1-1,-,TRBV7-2,CATPSLTDPGWNTEAFF,TGTGCCACCCCATCCCTAACAGACCCCGGATGGAACACTGAAGCTTTCTTT
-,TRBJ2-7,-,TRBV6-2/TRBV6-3,CASSYSGVPYEQYF,TGTGCCAGCAGTTATAGCGGAGTACCCTACGAGCAGTACTTC
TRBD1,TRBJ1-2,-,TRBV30,CAWTKTGFNYGYTF,TGTGCCTGGACCAAGACAGGGTTTAACTATGGCTACACCTTC
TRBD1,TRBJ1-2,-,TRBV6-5,CASSYRTGDYGYTF,TGTGCCAGCAGTTACAGGACAGGGGACTATGGCTACACCTTC
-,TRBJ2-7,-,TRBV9,CASSVGTGGAYEQYF,TGTGCCAGCAGCGTAGGGACAGGAGGGGCCTACGAGCAGTACTTC
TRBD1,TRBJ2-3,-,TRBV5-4,CASSLIDRVSDTQYF,TGTGCCAGCAGCTTGATTGACAGGGTTTCAGATACGCAGTATTTT
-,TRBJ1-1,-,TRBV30,CAWSDNEAFF,TGTGCCTGGAGTGATAATGAAGCTTTCTTT
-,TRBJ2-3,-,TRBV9,CASSYRDLGDTQYF,TGTGCCAGCAGCTACCGGGACTTGGGAGATACGCAGTATTTT